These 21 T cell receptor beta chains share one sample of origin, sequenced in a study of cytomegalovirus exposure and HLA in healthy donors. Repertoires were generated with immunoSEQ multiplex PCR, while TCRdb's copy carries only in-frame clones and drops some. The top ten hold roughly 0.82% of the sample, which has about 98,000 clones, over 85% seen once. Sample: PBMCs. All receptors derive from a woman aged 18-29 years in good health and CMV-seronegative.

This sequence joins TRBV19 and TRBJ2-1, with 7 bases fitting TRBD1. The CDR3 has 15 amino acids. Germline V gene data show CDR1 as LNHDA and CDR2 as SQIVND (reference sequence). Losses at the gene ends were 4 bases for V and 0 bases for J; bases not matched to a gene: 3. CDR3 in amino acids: CASSTTGDSYNEQFF. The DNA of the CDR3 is TGTGCCAGTAGTACTACAGGGGACTCCTACAATGAGCAGTTCTTC.

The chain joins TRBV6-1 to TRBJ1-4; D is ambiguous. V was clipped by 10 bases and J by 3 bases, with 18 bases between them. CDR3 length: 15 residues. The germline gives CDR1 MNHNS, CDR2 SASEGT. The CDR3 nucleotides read TGTGCCACCACACCGGGGAGTGTGGCTAATGAAAAACTGTTTTTT. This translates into CATTPGSVANEKLFF.

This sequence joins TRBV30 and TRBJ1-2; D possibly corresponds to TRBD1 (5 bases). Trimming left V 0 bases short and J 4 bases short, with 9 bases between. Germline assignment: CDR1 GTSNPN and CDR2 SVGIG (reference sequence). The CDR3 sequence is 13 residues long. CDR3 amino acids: CAWSVTGSYGYTF. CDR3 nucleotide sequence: TGTGCCTGGAGTGTAACAGGCAGCTATGGCTACACCTTC. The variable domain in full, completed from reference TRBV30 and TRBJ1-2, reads SQTIHQWPATLVQPVGSPLSLECTVEGTSNPNLYWYRQAAGRGLQLLFYSVGIGQISSEVPQNLSASRPQDRQFILSSKKLLLSDSGFYLCAWSVTGSYGYTFGSGTRLTVV.

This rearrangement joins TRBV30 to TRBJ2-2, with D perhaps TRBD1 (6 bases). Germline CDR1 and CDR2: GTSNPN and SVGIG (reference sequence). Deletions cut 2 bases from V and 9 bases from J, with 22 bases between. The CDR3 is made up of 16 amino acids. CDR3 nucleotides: TGTGCCTGGAGTACAAGGCAGGGGCCTCAGTGGAGGGAGCTGTTTTTT. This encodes CAWSTRQGPQWRELFF.

The CDR3 loop reads CASSQGQGYLTDTQYF. CDR3 nucleotide sequence: TGCGCCAGCAGCCAAGGGCAGGGCTACCTCACAGATACGCAGTATTTT. V usage is TRBV4-3 and J usage is TRBJ2-3; TRBD1 is a possible D gene (5 bases). Looked up from germline, CDR1 is LGHNA and CDR2 is YSLEER. The CDR3 consists of 16 residues. Deletions cut 1 base from V and 2 bases from J, with 13 bases between.

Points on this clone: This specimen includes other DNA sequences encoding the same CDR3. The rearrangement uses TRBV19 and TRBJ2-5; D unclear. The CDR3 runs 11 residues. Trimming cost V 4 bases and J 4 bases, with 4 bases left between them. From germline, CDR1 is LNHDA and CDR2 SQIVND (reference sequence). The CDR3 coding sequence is TGTGCCAGTAGTACGAGAGAGACCCAGTACTTC. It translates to CASSTRETQYF.

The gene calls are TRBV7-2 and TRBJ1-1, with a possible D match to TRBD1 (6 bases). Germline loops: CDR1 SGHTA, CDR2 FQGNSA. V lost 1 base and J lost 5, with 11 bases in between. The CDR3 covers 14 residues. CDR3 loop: CASSLVGAGTEAFF. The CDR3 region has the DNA TGTGCCAGCAGCTTAGTGGGGGCCGGGACTGAAGCTTTCTTT. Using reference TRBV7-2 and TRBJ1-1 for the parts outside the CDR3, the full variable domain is GAGVSQSPSNKVTEKGKDVELRCDPISGHTALYWYRQSLGQGLEFLIYFQGNSAPDKSGLPSDRFSAERTGGSVSTLTIQRTQQEDSAVYLCASSLVGAGTEAFFGQGTRLTVV.

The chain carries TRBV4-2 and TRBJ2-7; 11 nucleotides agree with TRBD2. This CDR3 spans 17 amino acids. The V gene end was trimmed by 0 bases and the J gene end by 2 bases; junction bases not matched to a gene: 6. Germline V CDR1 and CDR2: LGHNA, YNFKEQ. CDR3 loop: CASSQEGLAGGAYEQYF. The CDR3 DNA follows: TGTGCCAGCAGCCAAGAAGGCCTAGCGGGGGGTGCCTACGAGCAGTACTTC.

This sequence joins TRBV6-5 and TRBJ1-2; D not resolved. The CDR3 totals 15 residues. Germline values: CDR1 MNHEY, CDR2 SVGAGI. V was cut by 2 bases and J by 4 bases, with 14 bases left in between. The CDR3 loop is CASSYHSSLSYGYTF. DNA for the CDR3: TGTGCCAGCAGTTACCACAGTTCCCTGAGCTATGGCTACACCTTC.

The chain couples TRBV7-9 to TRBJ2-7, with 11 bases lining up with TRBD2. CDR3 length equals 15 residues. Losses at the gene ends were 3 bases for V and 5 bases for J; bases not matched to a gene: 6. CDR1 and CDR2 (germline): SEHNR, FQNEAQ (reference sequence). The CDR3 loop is CASSFLGLAGHEQYF. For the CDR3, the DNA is TGTGCCAGCAGCTTTCTCGGACTAGCGGGCCACGAGCAGTACTTC.

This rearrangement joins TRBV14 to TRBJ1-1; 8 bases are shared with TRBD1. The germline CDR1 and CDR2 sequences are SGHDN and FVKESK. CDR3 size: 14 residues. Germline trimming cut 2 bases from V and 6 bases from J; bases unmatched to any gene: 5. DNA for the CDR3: TGTGCCAGCAGCCAATGGACAGGGCGGCCTGAAGCTTTCTTT. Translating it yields CASSQWTGRPEAFF.

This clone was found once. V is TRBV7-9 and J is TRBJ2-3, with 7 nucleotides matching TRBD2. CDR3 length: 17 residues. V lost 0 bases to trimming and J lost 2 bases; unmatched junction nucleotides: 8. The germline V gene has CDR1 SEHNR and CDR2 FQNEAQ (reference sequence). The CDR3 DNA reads TGTGCCAGCAGCTTAGCTGACCGGGGGGAGCTCACAGATACGCAGTATTTT. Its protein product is CASSLADRGELTDTQYF.

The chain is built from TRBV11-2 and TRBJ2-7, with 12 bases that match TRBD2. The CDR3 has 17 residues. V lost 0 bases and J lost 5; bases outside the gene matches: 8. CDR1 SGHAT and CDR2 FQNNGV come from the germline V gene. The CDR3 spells CASSLDSGSSGRDEQYF. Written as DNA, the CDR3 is TGTGCCAGCAGCTTAGATTCAGGGTCTAGCGGGAGGGACGAGCAGTACTTC.

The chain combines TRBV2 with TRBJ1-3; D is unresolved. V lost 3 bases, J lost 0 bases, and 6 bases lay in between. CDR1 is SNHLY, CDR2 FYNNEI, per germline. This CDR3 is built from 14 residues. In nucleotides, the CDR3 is TGTGCCAGCAGTGATATGTTCTCTGGAAACACCATATATTTT. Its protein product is CASSDMFSGNTIYF.

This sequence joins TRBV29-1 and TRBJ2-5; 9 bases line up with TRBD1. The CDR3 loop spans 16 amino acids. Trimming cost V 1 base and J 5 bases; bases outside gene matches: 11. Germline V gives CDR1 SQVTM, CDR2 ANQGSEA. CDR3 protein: CSVEGAGTGSGETQYF. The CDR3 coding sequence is TGCAGCGTTGAAGGGGCCGGGACAGGGAGCGGGGAGACCCAGTACTTC.

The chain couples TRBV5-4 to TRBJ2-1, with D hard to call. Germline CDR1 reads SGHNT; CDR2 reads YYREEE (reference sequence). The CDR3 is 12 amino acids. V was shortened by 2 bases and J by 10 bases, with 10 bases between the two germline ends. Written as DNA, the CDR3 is TGTGCCAGCAGCTTTCGAGAAAACGAGCAGTTCTTC. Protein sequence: CASSFRENEQFF.

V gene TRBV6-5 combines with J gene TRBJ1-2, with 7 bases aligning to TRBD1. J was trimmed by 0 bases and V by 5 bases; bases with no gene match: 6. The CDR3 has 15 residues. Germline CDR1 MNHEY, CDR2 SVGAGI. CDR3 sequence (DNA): TGTGCCAGCAGTAACACCGGGACAGCTAACTATGGCTACACCTTC. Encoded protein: CASSNTGTANYGYTF.

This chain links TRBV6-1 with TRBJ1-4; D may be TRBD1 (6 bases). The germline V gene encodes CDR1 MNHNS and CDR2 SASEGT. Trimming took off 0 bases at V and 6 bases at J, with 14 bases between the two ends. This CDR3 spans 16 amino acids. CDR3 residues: CASSEASGRGDEKLFF. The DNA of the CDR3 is TGTGCCAGCAGTGAAGCCTCGGGCAGGGGAGATGAAAAACTGTTTTTT.

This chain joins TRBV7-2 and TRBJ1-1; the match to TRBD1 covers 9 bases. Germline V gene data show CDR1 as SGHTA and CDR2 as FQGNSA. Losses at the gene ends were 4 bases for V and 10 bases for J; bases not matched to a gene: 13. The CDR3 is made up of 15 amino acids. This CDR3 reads CASSSSRDRVRGAFF. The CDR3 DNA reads TGTGCCAGCAGCTCGTCCCGGGACAGGGTTAGGGGAGCTTTCTTT.

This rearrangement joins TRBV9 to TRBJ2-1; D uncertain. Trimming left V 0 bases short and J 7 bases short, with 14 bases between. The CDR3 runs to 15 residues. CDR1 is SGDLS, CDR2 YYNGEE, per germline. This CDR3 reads CASSVGAPPWNEQFF. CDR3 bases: TGTGCCAGCAGCGTAGGGGCCCCCCCCTGGAATGAGCAGTTCTTC.

CDR3 protein: CASSPSAGATDTQYF. The CDR3, as DNA: TGTGCCAGCAGCCCTTCAGCGGGGGCCACAGATACGCAGTATTTT. This sequence joins TRBV4-2 and TRBJ2-3; 8 positions agree with TRBD2. The ends lost 4 bases at V and 2 bases at J; junction bases unmatched: 5. CDR1 and CDR2 (germline): LGHNA, YNFKEQ. CDR3 length: 15 amino acids.